Listed below are T cell receptor beta chains from one sample, sequenced in a study of T cell repertoires in cytomegalovirus infection. TCRdb reanalysed the reads using MiXCR and keeps one entry per CDR3 protein. The data show hundreds of thousands of distinct CDR3 sequences, with less than 35% seen just once and around 15% held by the top ten. Antigens of these TCRs are unknown. Material: cultured CD8+ T cells from PBMCs, obtained from culture after CMV antigen stimulation. These receptors were collected from a human donor in good health (CMV status not recorded). Some clones in this sample may be carry-over from other donors' samples. The CDR3 runs from the conserved cysteine through the conserved F or W. Each record gives: clone size, J gene, V gene, D gene, CDR3 protein, CDR3 DNA. D genes are given only for firm matches. Some rows have no size entry. The others give once, few or many, or a class for an expanded clone.

few TRBJ2-2 TRBV7-2 . CASSLPRDIANTGELFF TGTGCCAGCAGCTTACCTCGGGACATTGCGAACACCGGGGAGCTGTTTTTT
few TRBJ2-5 TRBV19 TRBD1 CASSIDPDRTQETQYF TGTGCCAGTAGTATAGACCCGGACAGGACCCAAGAGACCCAGTACTTC
. TRBJ2-2 TRBV7-6 TRBD2 CASSHREARGTGELFF TGTGCTAGCAGCCACCGGGAGGCTCGAGGCACCGGGGAGCTGTTTTTT
. TRBJ2-1 TRBV4-1 . CASSQSLMVDNEQFF TGCGCCAGCAGCCAGTCATTAATGGTGGACAATGAGCAGTTCTTC
. TRBJ2-1 TRBV4-1 . CASSHPRTGAPHNEQFF TGCGCCAGCAGCCACCCCCGCACGGGGGCCCCACACAATGAGCAGTTCTTC
many TRBJ1-2 TRBV7-9 . CASSLGRQVDYGYTF TGTGCCAGCAGCTTAGGGAGACAGGTCGACTATGGCTACACCTTC
. TRBJ1-3 TRBV19 . CASSNYLTGGNTIYF TGTGCCAGTAGTAATTATCTGACGGGAGGAAACACCATATATTTT
. TRBJ1-5 TRBV10-1 . CASTSPRVEGGPSPQHF TGCGCCAGCACTTCCCCCCGGGTGGAGGGGGGTCCGTCGCCCCAGCATTTT
few TRBJ1-6 TRBV6-1 . CASRGRGPNSPLHF TGTGCCAGCAGGGGCCGGGGGCCCAATTCACCCCTCCACTTT
. TRBJ1-1 TRBV7-2 . CASCGAGIGEILTKAFF TGTGCCTCGTGCGGGGCGGGCATAGGGGAGATCCTCACTAAGGCTTTCTTT
. TRBJ1-5 TRBV19 . CASSIPGTYGVSQPQHF TGTGCCAGTAGTATACCAGGGACCTACGGAGTGAGTCAGCCCCAGCATTTT
. TRBJ2-1 TRBV6-5 TRBD2 CASSYSLVGRVLEQFF TGTGCCAGCAGTTACTCACTGGTAGGGAGGGTACTTGAGCAGTTCTTC
. TRBJ2-5 TRBV27 TRBD1 CASRLGRGLGTGTQYF TGTGCCAGCAGACTCGGCAGGGGGCTAGGGACCGGGACCCAGTACTTC
few TRBJ2-7 TRBV27 TRBD1 CASSSPDRGSEQYF TGTGCCAGCAGTTCCCCGGACAGGGGAAGCGAGCAGTACTTC
few TRBJ2-1 TRBV11-1 . CASTFAGAGTLYNEQFF TGTGCCAGCACCTTTGCGGGGGCGGGGACCTTATACAATGAGCAGTTCTTC
many TRBJ2-5 TRBV7-9 . CASSLGPQVEETQYF TGTGCCAGCAGCTTAGGACCACAGGTTGAAGAGACCCAGTACTTC
. TRBJ1-1 TRBV11-1 . CASSPDFALNTEAFF TGTGCCAGCAGCCCCGACTTCGCTTTGAACACTGAAGCTTTCTTT
few TRBJ1-1 TRBV28 . CASTSGVGAFF TGTGCCAGCACATCCGGGGTTGGCGCTTTCTTT
few TRBJ2-3 TRBV25-1 . CASSELRGEQYF TGTGCCAGCAGTGAACTCAGGGGGGAGCAGTATTTT
. TRBJ2-4 TRBV27 TRBD1 CASSLDEGAGNIQYF TGTGCCAGCAGTTTGGACGAGGGGGCCGGAAACATTCAGTACTTC
. TRBJ2-3 TRBV9 . CASTLGGSGTDTQYF TGTGCCAGCACCTTAGGGGGCAGCGGGACAGATACGCAGTATTTT
. TRBJ1-5 TRBV14 . CASSQPRGGCQPQHF TGTGCCAGCAGCCAACCAAGGGGGGGGTGTCAGCCCCAGCATTTT
. TRBJ1-2 TRBV14 TRBD1 CASSPFGQGDNYGYTF TGTGCCAGCAGCCCCTTCGGACAGGGGGATAACTATGGCTACACCTTC
few TRBJ1-3 TRBV20-1 TRBD1 CSASTWDPQGGISGNTIYF TGCAGTGCTAGTACGTGGGATCCACAGGGGGGAATCTCTGGAAACACCATATATTTT
. TRBJ1-1 TRBV11-3 . CASSIGLTTEAFF TGTGCCAGCAGTATAGGGCTTACCACTGAAGCTTTCTTT
few TRBJ2-3 TRBV10-2 . CASSESRYPRTDTQYF TGCGCCAGCAGTGAGTCGAGGTACCCTAGAACAGATACGCAGTATTTT
few TRBJ2-5 TRBV6-2/TRBV6-3 . CASSYSTWETQYF TGTGCCAGCAGTTACTCCACCTGGGAGACCCAGTACTTC
few TRBJ1-1 TRBV29-1 TRBD1 CSVAGTGIEAFF TGCAGCGTGGCCGGGACAGGGATCGAAGCTTTCTTT
. TRBJ2-7 TRBV7-8 TRBD1 CASSSSRTGVNEQYF TGTGCCAGCAGCTCGAGTCGGACAGGAGTAAACGAGCAGTACTTC
few TRBJ2-1 TRBV24-1 TRBD2 CATSDLSGGEYNEQFF TGTGCCACCAGTGATTTAAGCGGGGGGGAATACAATGAGCAGTTCTTC
. TRBJ2-1 TRBV14 . CASSPEIYNEQFF TGTGCCAGCAGCCCAGAGATCTACAATGAGCAGTTCTTC
few TRBJ2-1 TRBV2 . CASSEAARLQGAAYNEQFF TGTGCCAGCAGTGAAGCGGCCCGTTTACAGGGTGCGGCCTACAATGAGCAGTTCTTC
. TRBJ2-5 TRBV7-4 TRBD2 CASSFAGEGTQYF TGTGCCAGCAGCTTCGCCGGGGAGGGGACCCAGTACTTC
few TRBJ1-2 TRBV12-3/TRBV12-4 . CASSIDSDNYGYTF TGTGCCAGCAGTATCGACAGCGATAACTATGGCTACACCTTC
. TRBJ1-2 TRBV14 . CASSRERAATVTNYGYTF TGTGCCAGCAGCCGCGAGCGGGCTGCTACAGTAACTAACTATGGCTACACCTTC
. TRBJ2-3 TRBV9 TRBD2 CVSKSGDSTDTQYF TGTGTCAGCAAGAGCGGGGATAGCACAGATACGCAGTATTTT
. TRBJ1-1 TRBV6-5 TRBD1 CASSYSGPWTGENTEAFF TGTGCCAGCAGTTACTCGGGTCCCTGGACAGGGGAGAACACTGAAGCTTTCTTT
. TRBJ2-2 TRBV2 TRBD1 CASLITADRAGELFF TGTGCCAGCCTGATAACCGCCGACAGGGCCGGGGAGCTGTTTTTT
. TRBJ1-5 TRBV5-8 . CASRRPSGFDQPQHF TGTGCCAGCAGACGCCCATCAGGGTTTGATCAGCCCCAGCATTTT
few TRBJ1-6 TRBV11-2 . CASSHSPATLNSPLHF TGTGCCAGCAGCCACTCCCCGGCCACTCTTAATTCACCCCTCCACTTT
few TRBJ2-7 TRBV29-1 TRBD2 CSVEGGVGEQYF TGCAGCGTTGAGGGGGGGGTGGGCGAGCAGTACTTC
. TRBJ2-2 TRBV5-8 TRBD1 CASGTGANTGELFF TGTGCCAGCGGGACAGGGGCCAACACCGGGGAGCTGTTTTTT